This T cell receptor (beta chain) originates from a study of cytomegalovirus exposure and HLA in healthy donors. Findings and limits, study-wide: For most subjects, TCR beta sequences were reported to predict HLA-A and HLA-B alleles with accuracy.

Trimming took off 8 bases at V and 1 base at J, with 17 bases between the two ends. Germline CDR1 reads LNHNV; CDR2 reads YYDKDF (reference sequence). This CDR3 comprises 15 residues. The PCR used 60 Vbeta and 13 Jbeta primers. Some clones are missing from TCRdb's copy, which holds only in-frame ones; the method was immunoSEQ multiplex PCR. The sample has 99,000 or so clones, about three quarters seen once. A note on this clone: What it binds is not known.

This sequence originates from a man aged 60 to 69 in good health and CMV-seropositive. This rearrangement joins TRBV15 to TRBJ1-1; no clear D. Sequences were obtained from PBMCs. CDR3 in amino acids: CATGNRDRANTEAFF. The CDR3 DNA reads TGTGCCACCGGGAATCGGGATCGTGCGAACACTGAAGCTTTCTTT.